The clone carrying this TCR beta chain was picked up a small number of times. The CDR3 loop spans 15 amino acids. V was clipped by 4 bases and J by 2 bases, with 11 bases between them. Germline lookup yields CDR1 MNHEY and CDR2 SVGEGT. These data belong to a study of identical twins. TCRdb re-derived calls from the 5' RACE reads in MiXCR, one entry per CDR3 protein. The table records under 800,000 distinct CDR3 sequences, around 20% of them present only once. This sample also belongs to another study, concerning T cells expressing NK-cell markers.

Sequences were obtained from PBMCs. The sequence was obtained from a woman under 30 in good health. The chain is built from TRBV6-2 or TRBV6-3 and TRBJ1-4, with D uncertain. CDR3 nucleotides: TGTGCCAGCAGTTTAGCGGCGATCACTAATGAAAAACTGTTTTTT. Protein sequence: CASSLAAITNEKLFF.